This T cell receptor beta chain is drawn from a study of blood T cell repertoires in COVID-19 (dated by TCRdb to about 2020). Study-level background: The collaborator samples originated in the United States, Italy and Spain and spanned the acute and convalescent phases of COVID-19. The repertoires were released in a freely available public database meant as a resource for research on the immune response to SARS-CoV-2. Subjects who had been exposed to COVID-19, were actively infected with it, or had recovered from it provided the deeply sampled blood TCRbeta repertoires that made up the dataset. Samples were obtained from the ongoing ImmuneRACE study (first 160 participants) and from roughly 1,300 subjects provided by 6 global collaborators. Where available, HLA class I and class II types were obtained from metadata supplied by the sample provider rather than from assay-based typing. The prospective study material was composed of cDNA or gDNA derived from T cells, B-cell-depleted T cells, or PBMCs. Nearly every sample came with metadata listing a de-identified subject ID, COVID-19 status, age in years and sex.

The investigation overall reported the following: Clinical and demographic metadata were provided uncurated, with the amount varying by source and participant.

This clone was counted a single time. Which antigen it targets is not known. Per-nucleotide qualities are absent, and no much larger clonotype sits a single base away. Whole blood was collected in K2EDTA tubes by collaborating institutions according to the institutions' own protocols. For TCRbeta analysis, collaborators shipped samples in one of three forms: frozen whole blood, isolated PBMCs, or DNA extracted from either of those sample types. The immunoSEQ Assay, a bias-controlled multiplex PCR, was used to amplify TCRbeta CDR3 regions from genomic DNA. As for the authors' bioinformatics: The number of nucleated cells in each sample was estimated from the amplification of reference gene primers within the assay. To quantify the absolute abundance of each unique TCRbeta CDR3 rearrangement, sequence reads were collapsed and filtered. For each sample, productive Simpson clonality was calculated by taking the square root of Simpson's diversity index across productive rearrangements. TCRdb re-hosts the immuneACCESS table, in-frame sequences only. Its copies lack some clones; in the studies checked, an unresolved V gene accounts for under half of them, and the cause for the rest is not known. Clonal size and the V and J genes are those of that table, whereas D and trimming came from the DNA. Within this sample are around 67,000 clones, with roughly 81% of them counted one time only. 9.2% of the sample goes to the ten largest clones.

From its cysteine to its phenylalanine, the CDR3 spans 14 amino acids. Solely the CDR3 DNA is kept, with 42 bases framed from the first base. The germline V gene encodes CDR1 SGHNT and CDR2 YYREEE (reference sequence). For this chain, trimming is 4 bases at the V end and 5 bases at the J end, and the number of junction bases without a gene match is 8. This sequence was found in a human donor in a cohort sampled during active COVID-19. The sequence is built from TRBV5-4 and TRBJ1-2, and TRBD1 matches 7 of the central bases. The sequencing sample was made of peripheral blood. CDR3 reads: CASSTPGTVYGYTF. The sequenced DNA: TGTGCCAGCAGCACTCCCGGGACAGTTTATGGCTACACCTTC.